A single sample gave rise to the 5 T cell receptor beta chains below, sequenced in a study of yellow fever vaccine responses in identical twins (dated by TCRdb to the late 2010s). The library was built by means of RT-PCR. The data were produced on an Illumina HiSeq 2500. TCRdb trimmed the raw reads at Q25, called clones with MiXCR and kept productive beta chains. All rows with the same CDR3 protein become a single entry with the most common DNA and genes. This sample gives roughly 1,200 distinct CDR3 sequences in total; roughly 86% of them show up just once. The top ten constitute 9.9% of the sample. Here the sequenced sample was T cells from blood (PBMCs), unsorted or a sorted subset (not recorded which), taken before or after yellow fever vaccination (not recorded which). The receptors were sampled from a woman between 18 and 30 years old who received the yellow fever vaccine. Donor details come from another sample of the same person, matched by shared clones.

This clonotype was seen once. V usage is TRBV11-2 and J usage is TRBJ2-7, with 11 bases identical to TRBD1. There are 16 residues in the CDR3. Germline loops: CDR1 SGHAT, CDR2 FQNNGV. After removal of 4 bases from V and 3 bases from J, the junction contained 8 bases not matched to a gene. The CDR3 bases are TGTGCCAGCAGCTCCGGTGGGACAGGGGGAAACTACGAGCAGTACTTC. Amino acids: CASSSGGTGGNYEQYF.

V and J are TRBV4-2 and TRBJ2-7, with D possibly being TRBD2 (6 bases). This CDR3 spans 16 amino acids. CDR1 is LGHNA, CDR2 YNFKEQ, per germline. V was trimmed by 5 bases and J by 1 base, leaving 18 bases between them. The CDR3 here is CASSSSLAEPSYEQYF. Here the CDR3 DNA reads TGTGCCAGCAGCAGCTCTTTAGCGGAACCGTCCTACGAGCAGTACTTC.

The V gene is TRBV10-1, the J gene TRBJ2-2, with TRBD1 identical over 8 bases. The CDR3 loop spans 14 amino acids. Losses at the gene ends were 6 bases for V and 6 bases for J; bases not matched to a gene: 6. The germline CDR1 and CDR2 sequences are WNHNN and SYGVQD (reference sequence). In nucleotides, the CDR3 is TGCGCCAGCAGCCCGGACAGGGTCGCCGGGGAGCTGTTTTTT. Protein product: CASSPDRVAGELFF.

The rearrangement uses TRBV28 and TRBJ2-7; 8 nucleotides line up with TRBD1. V shed 7 bases, J shed 7 bases, and the junction held 12 bases outside the gene matches. This CDR3 contains 14 residues. The germline V gene has CDR1 MDHEN and CDR2 SYDVKM. The CDR3 DNA is TGTGCCAGCACCGACCCGGACAGGGTAGATGAGCAGTACTTC. This gives the protein CASTDPDRVDEQYF.

The V call is TRBV12-3 or TRBV12-4, the J call TRBJ1-5, with D possibly TRBD1 on 5 matching bases. V dropped 5 bases and J dropped 3 bases, with 11 bases sitting between them. The CDR3 loop spans 14 amino acids. The CDR3 here is CASSPQGNNQPQHF. The CDR3, as DNA: TGTGCCAGCAGTCCCCAGGGAAACAATCAGCCCCAGCATTTT.